These 12 T cell receptor beta chains share one sample of origin, sequenced in a study of PD-L1 blockade in urothelial cancer. Sequenced by immunoSEQ multiplex PCR; TCRdb stores in-frame clones only, minus some. This sample has about 38,000 clones, with 83% found just once. The material sequenced was PBMCs, taken around atezolizumab (anti-PD-L1) treatment. The source is a man in his sixties with urothelial cancer.

This clone was observed a few times. V gene TRBV28 combines with J gene TRBJ1-2; 9 bases map to TRBD1. After removal of 8 bases from V and 7 bases from J, the junction contained 14 bases not matched to a gene. CDR3 length equals 15 residues. Germline CDR1 MDHEN, CDR2 SYDVKM. The CDR3 spells CASARRWLDRGGYTF. The CDR3, as DNA: TGTGCCAGCGCTAGACGGTGGTTGGACAGGGGTGGCTACACCTTC.

J is TRBJ2-5 and V is TRBV15; no reliable D call. The germline V and J ends were trimmed by 3 bases and 5 bases, with 16 bases remaining between them. The CDR3 extends over 15 amino acids. Germline V gene sequence: CDR1 LNHNV, CDR2 YYDKDF (reference sequence). CDR3 sequence: CATSSRSGSEETQYF. The CDR3, as DNA: TGTGCCACCAGCAGTAGGTCGGGTTCCGAGGAGACCCAGTACTTC.

DNA of the CDR3: TGTGCCAGCAGCCGGGGGGCGAAAGAGACCCAGTACTTC. It translates to CASSRGAKETQYF. The chain uses TRBV11-3 and TRBJ2-5; TRBD2 might be the D (7 bases). The CDR3 contains 13 residues. Germline CDR1 reads SGHNT; CDR2 reads YENEEA. V was trimmed by 5 bases and J by 3 bases, leaving 10 bases between them. The full variable domain, completed using reference TRBV11-3 and TRBJ2-5, is EAGVVQSPRYKIIEKKQPVAFWCNPISGHNTLYWYLQNLGQGPELLIRYENEEAVDDSQLPKDRFSAERLKGVDSTLKIQPAELGDSAVYLCASSRGAKETQYFGPGTRLLVL.

This sequence joins TRBV28 and TRBJ1-1; no definite D call. Looked up from germline, CDR1 is MDHEN and CDR2 is SYDVKM. The V end was cut by 7 bases, the J end by 5 bases, with 26 bases between. CDR3 length equals 17 residues. The CDR3 DNA reads TGTGCCAGCACCTCCCCACCCACTGGAGTTGCCACGACTGAAGCTTTCTTT. Translation: CASTSPPTGVATTEAFF.

V and J are TRBV27 and TRBJ2-3; 9 nucleotides align to TRBD1. Germline V gene sequence: CDR1 MNHEY, CDR2 SMNVEV (reference sequence). The ends lost 10 bases at V and 1 base at J; junction bases unmatched: 6. This CDR3 region has 14 residues. CDR3 bases: TGTGCCACCACGCGGGACAGGGGCACAGATACGCAGTATTTT. This sequence encodes CATTRDRGTDTQYF.

V usage is TRBV7-9 and J usage is TRBJ2-7, with a tentative D call TRBD2 (5 bases). The CDR3 is made up of 15 amino acids. Per the germline V gene, CDR1 is SEHNR and CDR2 is FQNEAQ (reference sequence). Deletions cut 5 bases from V and 2 bases from J, with 16 bases between. The CDR3 bases are TGTGCCAGCAGCCGTTCGGACGGAGGTCCCTACGAGCAGTACTTC. It specifies CASSRSDGGPYEQYF.

This chain joins TRBV27 and TRBJ2-7, with 8 bases identical to TRBD1. This CDR3 spans 15 amino acids. Germline trimming cut 6 bases from V and 3 bases from J; bases unmatched to any gene: 10. Germline V lookup: CDR1 MNHEY, CDR2 SMNVEV (reference sequence). CDR3 loop: CASSYDGTGVYEQYF. As DNA, the CDR3 is TGTGCCAGCAGCTACGACGGGACAGGAGTCTACGAGCAGTACTTC.

The chain carries TRBV14 and TRBJ1-1, with D unresolved. The CDR3 spans 14 residues. Germline CDR1 reads SGHDN; CDR2 reads FVKESK. V was pared by 4 bases and J by 7 bases, with 16 bases between. CDR3 region: CASSLMEGSSEAFF. CDR3 coding DNA: TGTGCCAGCAGCCTCATGGAGGGTAGTAGTGAAGCTTTCTTT.

The V call is TRBV5-1, the J call TRBJ2-1; D might be TRBD2 (6 bases). The CDR3 loop spans 14 amino acids. The V gene lost 1 base and the J gene lost 6 bases, with 11 bases spanning the gap. Germline loops: CDR1 SGHRS, CDR2 YFSETQ. The CDR3 coding sequence is TGCGCCAGCAGCTTGCGGGAGATTGGCAATGAGCAGTTCTTC. This encodes CASSLREIGNEQFF.

The chain has TRBV18 and TRBJ2-3; 11 bases align to TRBD2. J gave up 1 base and V 3 bases, and 9 bases lay outside the gene matches. CDR3 length equals 18 residues. Germline V gives CDR1 KGHSH, CDR2 LQKENI. The CDR3 spells CASSPPPSGGPGTDTQYF. DNA for the CDR3: TGTGCCAGCTCACCCCCTCCTAGCGGGGGGCCCGGCACAGATACGCAGTATTTT.

The DNA of the CDR3 is TGTGCCTCCCTAGGCCGAGCGGGATCCAATGAGCAGTTCTTC. It is translated as CASLGRAGSNEQFF. The chain recombines TRBV6-1 with TRBJ2-1; 7 nucleotides agree with TRBD2. The V gene's germline CDR1 is MNHNS and CDR2 SASEGT. V lost 11 bases and J lost 6; bases outside the gene matches: 13. The CDR3 sequence is 14 residues long.

The rearrangement uses TRBV27 and TRBJ2-3; 9 positions agree with TRBD1. The CDR3 totals 16 residues. V lost 5 bases to trimming and J lost 4 bases; unmatched junction nucleotides: 10. Per germline, CDR1 MNHEY and CDR2 SMNVEV (reference sequence). This CDR3 is CASSTIGTGPSDTQYF. The CDR3 nucleotides are TGTGCCAGCAGTACCATTGGGACAGGGCCCTCAGATACGCAGTATTTT.